One and the same sample provided the 20 T cell receptor beta chains below, sequenced in a study of blood T cell repertoires in COVID-19. Method: immunoSEQ multiplex PCR; TCRdb's copy keeps in-frame clones and lacks some. This table has about 63,000 clones, roughly 80% appearing once. The sequenced material came from PBMCs or T cells enriched from blood (not recorded which). The receptors come from a woman aged 40 to 50 with acute COVID-19.

The chain is built from TRBV11-2 and TRBJ2-1; tentative D call: TRBD1 (6 bases). V dropped 3 bases and J dropped 7 bases, with 25 bases sitting between them. This CDR3 contains 18 residues. Per germline, CDR1 SGHAT and CDR2 FQNNGV. The CDR3 reads CASSFLGGQSGFGNEQFF. In nucleotides, the CDR3 is TGTGCCAGCAGCTTCTTAGGAGGACAGTCAGGGTTTGGGAATGAGCAGTTCTTC.

CDR3 protein: CASSRTESSYNEQFF. CDR3 nucleotides: TGTGCCAGTAGTAGAACGGAGAGCTCCTACAATGAGCAGTTCTTC. The chain joins TRBV19 to TRBJ2-1; no reliable D call. Germline V CDR1 and CDR2: LNHDA, SQIVND (reference sequence). This CDR3 comprises 15 residues. The V gene lost 4 bases and the J gene lost 0 bases, with 10 bases spanning the gap.

The rearrangement uses TRBV5-4 and TRBJ1-1; D gene unclear. V was pared by 2 bases and J by 2 bases, with 10 bases between. The CDR3 sequence is 14 residues long. From germline, CDR1 is SGHNT and CDR2 YYREEE (reference sequence). This CDR3 is CASSFSTGNTEAFF. The CDR3 DNA is TGTGCCAGCAGCTTCTCCACGGGTAACACTGAAGCTTTCTTT.

J is TRBJ1-3 and V is TRBV9; D call uncertain. V dropped 0 bases and J dropped 1 base, with 11 bases sitting between them. The germline V gene encodes CDR1 SGDLS and CDR2 YYNGEE. This CDR3 has 16 residues. This CDR3 is CASSVALAESGNTIYF. The CDR3 coding sequence is TGTGCCAGCAGCGTAGCCTTAGCAGAATCTGGAAACACCATATATTTT.

The V call is TRBV10-3, the J call TRBJ1-1, with TRBD1 matching over 7 bases. This CDR3 spans 14 amino acids. Germline values: CDR1 ENHRY, CDR2 SYGVKD. V shed 0 bases and J 4 bases; nucleotides not matched to a gene: 2. For the CDR3, the DNA is TGTGCCATCAGTGAGTCCCCAGGGGGCACTGAAGCTTTCTTT. This encodes CAISESPGGTEAFF.

The chain uses TRBV10-3 and TRBJ1-2, with 7 positions matching TRBD1. The CDR3 consists of 13 residues. Germline V lookup: CDR1 ENHRY, CDR2 SYGVKD. V trimming: 6 bases; J trimming: 2 bases; junction bases outside the gene matches: 3. The CDR3 loop is CAISVTGNYGYTF. For the CDR3, the DNA is TGTGCCATCAGCGTGACAGGGAACTATGGCTACACCTTC.

The gene calls are TRBV7-9 and TRBJ1-2; D unclear. CDR1 and CDR2 from the germline V gene are SEHNR and FQNEAQ (reference sequence). This CDR3 is 14 amino acids long. V was trimmed by 5 bases and J by 0 bases, leaving 10 bases between them. The CDR3, as DNA: TGTGCCAGCAGCCAAGAGCTGTCTAACTATGGCTACACCTTC. Amino acid sequence: CASSQELSNYGYTF.

The chain uses TRBV12-3 or TRBV12-4 and TRBJ1-2, with D unresolved. V shed 7 bases and J shed 8 bases, with 14 bases lying between them. CDR3 length equals 12 residues. The CDR3 region has the DNA TGTGCCAGCACCGTCCGACCGGGGGGCTACACCTTC. It yields the protein CASTVRPGGYTF.

The chain links TRBV2 to TRBJ1-1; D remains ambiguous. Germline V gene lookup returns CDR1 SNHLY and CDR2 FYNNEI. Trimming removed 4 bases at V and 5 bases at J, with 8 bases between. This CDR3 is 12 amino acids long. CDR3 sequence: CASSAGSTEAFF. The CDR3 coding sequence is TGTGCCAGCAGTGCGGGGTCAACTGAAGCTTTCTTT.

The V gene is TRBV6-5, the J gene TRBJ2-2; the match to TRBD1 covers 9 bases. The CDR3 sequence is 14 residues long. V shed 10 bases and J 1 base; nucleotides not matched to a gene: 4. Germline V gene sequence: CDR1 MNHEY, CDR2 SVGAGI. This chain's CDR3 is CATGQGRNTGELFF. The CDR3 DNA reads as TGTGCCACCGGACAGGGGCGGAACACCGGGGAGCTGTTTTTT.

This chain links TRBV24-1 with TRBJ2-3; a weak D match, TRBD1 (5 bases). The V end was cut by 5 bases, the J end by 1 base, with 9 bases between. The germline CDR1 and CDR2 sequences are KGHDR and SFDVKD. This CDR3 has 14 residues. The CDR3 reads CATSVTGRTDTQYF. The CDR3 DNA reads as TGTGCCACCAGTGTAACAGGACGCACAGATACGCAGTATTTT.

The chain is built from TRBV7-6 and TRBJ1-2; the match to TRBD1 covers 10 bases. Looked up from germline, CDR1 is SGHVS and CDR2 is FNYEAQ. Trimming removed 1 base from V and 7 bases from J; junction bases left unmatched: 3. The CDR3 covers 14 residues. The CDR3 sequence: CASSLGGTGAGYTF. CDR3 sequence (DNA): TGTGCCAGCAGCTTAGGGGGGACAGGGGCTGGCTACACCTTC.

This rearrangement joins TRBV15 to TRBJ1-3, with TRBD1 matching 7 bases. Germline values: CDR1 LNHNV, CDR2 YYDKDF (reference sequence). The CDR3 consists of 14 residues. With 7 bases clipped from V and 0 bases from J, the junction kept 3 bases outside the gene matches. The CDR3, as DNA: TGTGCCACCAAAGACAGGGTCTCTGGAAACACCATATATTTT. Residues: CATKDRVSGNTIYF.

The CDR3, as DNA: TGCGCCAGCAGCGGACAGAATGAGCAGTTCTTC. Its translation: CASSGQNEQFF. The chain joins TRBV5-1 to TRBJ2-1; a possible D gene is TRBD1 (6 bases). Trimming pared 4 bases from V and 7 bases from J, leaving 6 bases between. The germline V gene has CDR1 SGHRS and CDR2 YFSETQ. This CDR3 has 11 amino acids.

This clone was picked up one time. The chain recombines TRBV9 with TRBJ1-4, with a possible D match to TRBD1 (6 bases). Trimming removed 0 bases at V and 5 bases at J, with 8 bases between. This CDR3 region has 14 residues. Germline V CDR1 and CDR2: SGDLS, YYNGEE. CDR3 loop: CASSVEGENEKLFF. The CDR3 DNA follows: TGTGCCAGCAGCGTAGAGGGGGAAAATGAAAAACTGTTTTTT.

The chain combines TRBV5-4 with TRBJ2-1, with D tentatively TRBD2 (5 bases). The germline gives CDR1 SGHNT, CDR2 YYREEE (reference sequence). The CDR3 covers 14 residues. Trimming removed 4 bases at V and 3 bases at J, with 11 bases between. CDR3 in amino acids: CASSPGWDYNEQFF. In DNA, the CDR3 is TGTGCCAGCAGCCCGGGATGGGACTACAATGAGCAGTTCTTC.

The gene calls are TRBV11-2 and TRBJ2-6; the D is unclear. The ends were cut back, 1 base at V and 0 bases at J, with 10 bases in the middle. The germline V gene encodes CDR1 SGHAT and CDR2 FQNNGV. This CDR3 has 17 residues. The CDR3 protein is CASSLAQVSSGANVLTF. CDR3 DNA: TGTGCCAGCAGCTTAGCCCAGGTTAGCTCTGGGGCCAACGTCCTGACTTTC. The full variable domain, rest sourced from reference TRBV11-2 and TRBJ2-6, is EAGVAQSPRYKIIEKRQSVAFWCNPISGHATLYWYQQILGQGPKLLIQFQNNGVVDDSQLPKDRFSAERLKGVDSTLKIQPAKLEDSAVYLCASSLAQVSSGANVLTFGAGSRLTVL.

J is TRBJ2-3 and V is TRBV6-2 or TRBV6-3; D is possibly TRBD1 (6 bases). Trimming stripped 5 bases from V and 9 bases from J, with 12 bases between. Germline V CDR1 and CDR2: MNHEY, SVGEGT. There are 12 residues in the CDR3. CDR3 region: CASSISGATQYF. For the CDR3, the DNA is TGTGCCAGCAGTATATCAGGGGCAACGCAGTATTTT.

The chain has TRBV21-1 and TRBJ2-4; no DNA check was done on the table's D call, TRBD1. TRBV21-1 is given as a pseudogene. The CDR3 covers 17 residues. CDR3 bases: TGTGCCAGCAGCAAAGGGAAACGGCGTAAACAGTCAAACATTCAGTACTTC. Translated: CASSKGKRRKQSNIQYF.

This clone has only one observation. The J gene is TRBJ1-6, the V gene TRBV3-1 (or the pseudogene TRBV3-2); perhaps TRBD1 as D (6 bases). Germline values: CDR1 LGHDT, CDR2 YNNKEL (reference sequence). Trimming shortened V by 8 bases and J by 8 bases, and 13 bases separated the two germline ends. This CDR3 contains 13 residues. The CDR3 DNA follows: TGTGCCAGCTCACAGGGTAGTGATTCACCCCTCCACTTT. Translated: CASSQGSDSPLHF.